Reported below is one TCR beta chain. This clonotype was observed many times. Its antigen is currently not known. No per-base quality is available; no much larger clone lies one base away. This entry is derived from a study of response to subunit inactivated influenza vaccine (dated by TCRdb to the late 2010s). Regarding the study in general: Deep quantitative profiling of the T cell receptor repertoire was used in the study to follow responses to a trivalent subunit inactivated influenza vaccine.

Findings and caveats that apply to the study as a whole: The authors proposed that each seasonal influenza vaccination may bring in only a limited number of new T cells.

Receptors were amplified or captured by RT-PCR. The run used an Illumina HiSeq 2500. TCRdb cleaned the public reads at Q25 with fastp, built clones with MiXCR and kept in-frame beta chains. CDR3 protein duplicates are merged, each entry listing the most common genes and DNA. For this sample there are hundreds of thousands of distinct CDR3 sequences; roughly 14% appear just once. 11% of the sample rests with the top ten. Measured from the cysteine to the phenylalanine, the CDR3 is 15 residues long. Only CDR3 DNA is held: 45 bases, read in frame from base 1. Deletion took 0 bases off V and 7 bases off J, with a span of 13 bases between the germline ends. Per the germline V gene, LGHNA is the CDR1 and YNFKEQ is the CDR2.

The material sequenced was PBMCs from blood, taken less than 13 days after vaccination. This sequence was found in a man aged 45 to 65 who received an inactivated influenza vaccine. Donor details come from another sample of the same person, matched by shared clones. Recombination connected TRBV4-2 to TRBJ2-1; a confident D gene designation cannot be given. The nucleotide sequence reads TGTGCCAGCAGCCAAGAGGTCCTGCAACCGAATGAGCAGTTCTTC. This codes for CASSQEVLQPNEQFF.